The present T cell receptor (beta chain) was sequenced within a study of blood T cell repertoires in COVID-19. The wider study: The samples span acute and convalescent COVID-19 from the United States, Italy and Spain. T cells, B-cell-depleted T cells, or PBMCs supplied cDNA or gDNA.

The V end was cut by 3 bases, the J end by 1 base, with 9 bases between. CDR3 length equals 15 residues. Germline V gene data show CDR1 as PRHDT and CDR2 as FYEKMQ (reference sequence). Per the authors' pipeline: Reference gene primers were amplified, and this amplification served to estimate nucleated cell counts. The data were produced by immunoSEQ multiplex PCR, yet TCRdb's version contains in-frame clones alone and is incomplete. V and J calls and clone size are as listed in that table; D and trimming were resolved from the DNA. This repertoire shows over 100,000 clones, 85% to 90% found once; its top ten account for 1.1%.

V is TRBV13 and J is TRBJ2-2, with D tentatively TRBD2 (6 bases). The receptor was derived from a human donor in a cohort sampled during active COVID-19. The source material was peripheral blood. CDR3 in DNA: TGTGCCAGCAGCTTCAGGGAGGTGAACACCGGGGAGCTGTTTTTT. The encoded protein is CASSFREVNTGELFF.